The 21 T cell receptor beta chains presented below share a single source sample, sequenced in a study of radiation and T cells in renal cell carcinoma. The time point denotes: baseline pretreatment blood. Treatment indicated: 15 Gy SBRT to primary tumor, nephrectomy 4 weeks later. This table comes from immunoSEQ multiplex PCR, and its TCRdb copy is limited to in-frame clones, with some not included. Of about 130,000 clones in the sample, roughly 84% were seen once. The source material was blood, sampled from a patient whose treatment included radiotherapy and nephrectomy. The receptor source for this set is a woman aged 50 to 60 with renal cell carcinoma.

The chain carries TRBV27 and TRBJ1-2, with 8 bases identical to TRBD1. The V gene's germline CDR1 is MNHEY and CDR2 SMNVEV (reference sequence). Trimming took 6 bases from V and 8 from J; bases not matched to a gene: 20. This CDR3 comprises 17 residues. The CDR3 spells CASRKPGQARGIGGYTF. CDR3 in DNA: TGTGCCAGCAGGAAACCGGGACAGGCTCGAGGGATCGGCGGCTACACCTTC.

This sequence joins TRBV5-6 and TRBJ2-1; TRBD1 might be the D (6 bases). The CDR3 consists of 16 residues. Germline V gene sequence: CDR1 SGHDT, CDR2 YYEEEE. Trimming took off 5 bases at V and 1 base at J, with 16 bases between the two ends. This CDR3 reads CASRTGTMRSYNEQFF. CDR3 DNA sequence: TGTGCCAGCAGAACAGGGACCATGCGATCCTACAATGAGCAGTTCTTC.

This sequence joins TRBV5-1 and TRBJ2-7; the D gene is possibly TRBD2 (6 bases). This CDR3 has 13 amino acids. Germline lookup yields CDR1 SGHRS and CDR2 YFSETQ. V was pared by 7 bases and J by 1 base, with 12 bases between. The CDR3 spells CASVGGSSYEQYF. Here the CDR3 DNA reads TGCGCCAGCGTCGGAGGGTCATCCTACGAGCAGTACTTC.

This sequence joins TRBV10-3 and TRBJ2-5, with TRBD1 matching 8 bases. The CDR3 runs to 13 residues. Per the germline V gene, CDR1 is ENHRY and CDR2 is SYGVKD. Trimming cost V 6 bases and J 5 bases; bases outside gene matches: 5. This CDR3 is CAISDGQGETQYF. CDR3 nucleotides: TGTGCCATCAGCGACGGACAGGGTGAGACCCAGTACTTC.

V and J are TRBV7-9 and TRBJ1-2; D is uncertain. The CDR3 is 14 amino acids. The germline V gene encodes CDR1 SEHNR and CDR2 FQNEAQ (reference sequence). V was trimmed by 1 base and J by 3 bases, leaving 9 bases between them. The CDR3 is CASSLVLEDYGYTF. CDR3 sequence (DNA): TGTGCCAGCAGCTTAGTTCTGGAGGACTATGGCTACACCTTC.

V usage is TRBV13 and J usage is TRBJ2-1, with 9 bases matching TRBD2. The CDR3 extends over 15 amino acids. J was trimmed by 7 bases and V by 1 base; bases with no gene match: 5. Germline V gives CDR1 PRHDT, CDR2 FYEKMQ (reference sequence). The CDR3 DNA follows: TGTGCCAGCAGCTTAGTAGGCGGGGGGGCGAATGAGCAGTTCTTC. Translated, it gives CASSLVGGGANEQFF.

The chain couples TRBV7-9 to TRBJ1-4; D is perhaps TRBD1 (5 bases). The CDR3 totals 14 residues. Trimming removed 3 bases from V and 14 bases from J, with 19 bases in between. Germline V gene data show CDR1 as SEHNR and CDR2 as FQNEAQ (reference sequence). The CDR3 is CASSLPGTAGYLFF. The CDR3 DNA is TGTGCCAGCAGCTTGCCAGGGACCGCCGGATACCTGTTTTTT.

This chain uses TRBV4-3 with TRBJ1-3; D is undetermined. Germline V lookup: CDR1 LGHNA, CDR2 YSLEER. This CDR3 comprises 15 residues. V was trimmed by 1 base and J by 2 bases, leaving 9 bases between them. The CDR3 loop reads CASSQGGTAGNTIYF. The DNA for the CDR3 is TGCGCCAGCAGCCAAGGAGGTACGGCTGGAAACACCATATATTTT.

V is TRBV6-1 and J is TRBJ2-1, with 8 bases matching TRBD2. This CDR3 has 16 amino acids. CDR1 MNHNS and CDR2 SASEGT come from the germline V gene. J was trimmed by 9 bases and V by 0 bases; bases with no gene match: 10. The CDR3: CASSEALGGGLGEQFF. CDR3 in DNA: TGTGCCAGCAGTGAAGCATTGGGCGGGGGGCTTGGTGAGCAGTTCTTC.

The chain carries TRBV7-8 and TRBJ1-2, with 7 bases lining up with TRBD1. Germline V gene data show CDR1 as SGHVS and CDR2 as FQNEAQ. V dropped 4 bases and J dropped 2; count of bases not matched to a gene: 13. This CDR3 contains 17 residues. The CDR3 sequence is CASSSTPRQGGNYGYTF. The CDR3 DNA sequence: TGTGCCAGCAGCTCAACTCCCAGACAGGGTGGCAACTATGGCTACACCTTC.

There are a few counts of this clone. The CDR3 sequence: CASSYSMNTEAFF. The DNA of the CDR3 is TGTGCCAGCAGCTACTCAATGAACACTGAAGCTTTCTTT. The rearrangement joins TRBV9 to TRBJ1-1; no reliable D call. Germline CDR1 reads SGDLS; CDR2 reads YYNGEE. V was pared by 4 bases and J by 0 bases, with 7 bases between. The CDR3 consists of 13 residues.

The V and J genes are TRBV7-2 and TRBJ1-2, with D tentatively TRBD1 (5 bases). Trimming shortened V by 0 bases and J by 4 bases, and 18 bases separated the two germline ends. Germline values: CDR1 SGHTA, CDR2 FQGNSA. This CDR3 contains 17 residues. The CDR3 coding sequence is TGTGCCAGCAGCTTAGCTGGGGGAGAGGGGCGGGCCTATGGCTACACCTTC. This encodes CASSLAGGEGRAYGYTF.

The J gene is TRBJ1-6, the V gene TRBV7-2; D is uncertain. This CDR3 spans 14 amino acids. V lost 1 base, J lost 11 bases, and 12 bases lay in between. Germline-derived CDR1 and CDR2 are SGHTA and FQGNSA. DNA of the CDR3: TGTGCCAGCAGCTTAGACACGGCCAATCCACCCCTCCACTTT. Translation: CASSLDTANPPLHF.

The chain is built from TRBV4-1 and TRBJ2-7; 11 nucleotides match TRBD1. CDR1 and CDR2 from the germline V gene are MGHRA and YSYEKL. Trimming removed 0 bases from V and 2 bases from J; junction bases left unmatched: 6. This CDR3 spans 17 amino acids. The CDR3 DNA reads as TGCGCCAGCAGCCAAGATCCGGGGACAGGGGGACCCTACGAGCAGTACTTC. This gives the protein CASSQDPGTGGPYEQYF.

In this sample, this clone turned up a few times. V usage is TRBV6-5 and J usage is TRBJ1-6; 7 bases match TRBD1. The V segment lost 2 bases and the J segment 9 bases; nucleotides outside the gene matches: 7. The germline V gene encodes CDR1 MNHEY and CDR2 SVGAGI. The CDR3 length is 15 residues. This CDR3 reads CASSYVTGATSPLHF. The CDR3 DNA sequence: TGTGCCAGCAGTTACGTAACAGGGGCTACTTCACCCCTCCACTTT.

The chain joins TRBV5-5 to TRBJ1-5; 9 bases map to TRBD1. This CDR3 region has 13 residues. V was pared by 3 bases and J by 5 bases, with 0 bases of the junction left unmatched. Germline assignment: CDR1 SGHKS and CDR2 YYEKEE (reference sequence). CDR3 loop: CASSWTGDQPQHF. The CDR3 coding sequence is TGTGCCAGCAGCTGGACAGGGGATCAGCCCCAGCATTTT.

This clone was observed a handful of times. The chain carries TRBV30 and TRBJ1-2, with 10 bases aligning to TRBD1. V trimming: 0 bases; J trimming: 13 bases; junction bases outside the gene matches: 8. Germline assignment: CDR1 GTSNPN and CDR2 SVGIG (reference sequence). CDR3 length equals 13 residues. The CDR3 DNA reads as TGTGCCTGGAGTGTCAGCGACAGGGGGCGCAGCACCTTC. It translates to CAWSVSDRGRSTF. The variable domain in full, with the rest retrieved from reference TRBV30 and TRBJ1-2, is SQTIHQWPATLVQPVGSPLSLECTVEGTSNPNLYWYRQAAGRGLQLLFYSVGIGQISSEVPQNLSASRPQDRQFILSSKKLLLSDSGFYLCAWSVSDRGRSTFGSGTRLTVV.

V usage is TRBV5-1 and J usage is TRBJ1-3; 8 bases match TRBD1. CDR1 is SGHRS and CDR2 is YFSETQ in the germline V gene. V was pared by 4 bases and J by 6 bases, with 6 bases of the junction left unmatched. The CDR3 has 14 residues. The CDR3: CASSPDREPNTIYF. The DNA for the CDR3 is TGCGCCAGCAGCCCGGACAGGGAGCCAAACACCATATATTTT.

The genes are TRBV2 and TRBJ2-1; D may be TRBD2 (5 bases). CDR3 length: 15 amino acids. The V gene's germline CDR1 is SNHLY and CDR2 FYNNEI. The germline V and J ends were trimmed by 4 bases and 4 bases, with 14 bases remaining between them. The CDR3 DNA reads TGTGCCAGCAGTGTTATGGGAGAAAGGTACAATGAGCAGTTCTTC. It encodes CASSVMGERYNEQFF.

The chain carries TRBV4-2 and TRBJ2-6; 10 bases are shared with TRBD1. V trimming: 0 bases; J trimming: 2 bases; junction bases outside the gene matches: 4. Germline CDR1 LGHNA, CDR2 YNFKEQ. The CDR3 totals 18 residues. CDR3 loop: CASSQEGQGRPGANVLTF. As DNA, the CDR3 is TGTGCCAGCAGCCAAGAGGGACAGGGGAGGCCTGGGGCCAACGTCCTGACTTTC.

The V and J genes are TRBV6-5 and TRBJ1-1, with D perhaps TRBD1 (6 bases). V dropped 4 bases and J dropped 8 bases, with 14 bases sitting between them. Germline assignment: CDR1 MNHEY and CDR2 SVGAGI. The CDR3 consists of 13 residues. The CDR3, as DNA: TGTGCCAGCAGTTCCTTAGGGGGTAGAGAAGCTTTCTTT. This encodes CASSSLGGREAFF.